The clone carrying this T cell receptor (beta chain) was recorded at least ten times. Its target is not known. This entry belongs to a study of blood T cells in healthy people across ages. Regarding the study as a whole: PBMCs were not sorted, which prevented a conclusive comparison of naive versus antigen-experienced cells.

Each sample gave at least 7 million isolated PBMCs. Total RNA amounts of at least 6 micrograms were extracted per sample. Then a second PCR, running roughly 6 to 12 cycles, was carried out with a sample-barcoded 5' primer and a J-beta primer mix. At least 2.5 million CDR3-containing paired-end reads were obtained per sample. One entry per CDR3 protein, called by TCRdb with MiXCR from the 5' RACE reads. The sample shows around 650,000 distinct CDR3 sequences, 32% of them seen only once. This clonotype was obtained from a woman of 80 years or more in good health. The specimen sequenced was blood.

CDR3 nucleotide sequence: TGTGCCACCAGTGATACAGGGACAGGAGCCTCTACGAATGAGCAGTTCTTC. Its protein is CATSDTGTGASTNEQFF. V is TRBV24-1 and J is TRBJ2-1, with 8 bases lining up with TRBD1. The CDR3 has 17 amino acids. V shed 3 bases, J shed 7 bases, and the junction held 13 bases outside the gene matches. The germline CDR1 and CDR2 sequences are KGHDR and SFDVKD.